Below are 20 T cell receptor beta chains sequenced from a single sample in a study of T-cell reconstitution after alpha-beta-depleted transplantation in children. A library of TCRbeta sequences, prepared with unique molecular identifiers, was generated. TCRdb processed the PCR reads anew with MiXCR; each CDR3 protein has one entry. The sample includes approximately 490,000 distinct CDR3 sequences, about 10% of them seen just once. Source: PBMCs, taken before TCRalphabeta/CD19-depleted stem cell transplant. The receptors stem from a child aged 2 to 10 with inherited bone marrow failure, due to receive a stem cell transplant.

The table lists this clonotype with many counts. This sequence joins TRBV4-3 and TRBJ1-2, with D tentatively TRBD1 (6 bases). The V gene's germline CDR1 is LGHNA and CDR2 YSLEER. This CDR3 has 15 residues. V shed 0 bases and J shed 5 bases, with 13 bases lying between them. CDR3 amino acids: CASSQDGTYLYGYTF. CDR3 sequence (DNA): TGCGCCAGCAGCCAAGATGGGACATACCTATATGGCTACACCTTC.

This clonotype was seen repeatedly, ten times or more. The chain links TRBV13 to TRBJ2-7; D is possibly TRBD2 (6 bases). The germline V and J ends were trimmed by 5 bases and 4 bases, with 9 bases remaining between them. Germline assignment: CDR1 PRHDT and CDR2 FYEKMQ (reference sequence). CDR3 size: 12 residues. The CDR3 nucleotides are TGTGCCAGCAGCGTGCGGGGATACGAGCAGTACTTC. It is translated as CASSVRGYEQYF.

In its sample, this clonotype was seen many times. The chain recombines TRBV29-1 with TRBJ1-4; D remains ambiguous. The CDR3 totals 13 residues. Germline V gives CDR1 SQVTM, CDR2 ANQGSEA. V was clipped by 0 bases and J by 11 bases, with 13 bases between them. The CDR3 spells CSVEDPWKEKLFF. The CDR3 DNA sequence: TGCAGCGTTGAAGATCCCTGGAAGGAGAAACTGTTTTTT.

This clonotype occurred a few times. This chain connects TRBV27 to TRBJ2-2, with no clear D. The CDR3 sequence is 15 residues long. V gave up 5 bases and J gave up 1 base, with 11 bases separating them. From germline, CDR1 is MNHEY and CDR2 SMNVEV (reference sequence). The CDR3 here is CASSRLKVNTGELFF. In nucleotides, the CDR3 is TGTGCCAGCAGTCGCTTAAAGGTGAACACCGGGGAGCTGTTTTTT.

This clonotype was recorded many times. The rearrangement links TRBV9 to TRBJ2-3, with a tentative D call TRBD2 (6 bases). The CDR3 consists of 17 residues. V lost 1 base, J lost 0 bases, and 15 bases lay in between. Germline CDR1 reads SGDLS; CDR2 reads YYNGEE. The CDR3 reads CASSVTSSSASTDTQYF. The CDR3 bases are TGTGCCAGCAGCGTAACCTCTTCTAGCGCGAGCACAGATACGCAGTATTTT. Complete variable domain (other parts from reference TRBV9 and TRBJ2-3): DSGVTQTPKHLITATGQRVTLRCSPRSGDLSVYWYQQSLDQGLQFLIQYYNGEERAKGNILERFSAQQFPDLHSELNLSSLELGDSALYFCASSVTSSSASTDTQYFGPGTRLTVL.

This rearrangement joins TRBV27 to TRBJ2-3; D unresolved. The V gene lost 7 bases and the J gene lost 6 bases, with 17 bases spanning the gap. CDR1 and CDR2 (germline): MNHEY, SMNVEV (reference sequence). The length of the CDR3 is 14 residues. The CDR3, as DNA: TGTGCCAGCAAACAGCAGGACCTCGCGGATACGCAGTATTTT. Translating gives CASKQQDLADTQYF.

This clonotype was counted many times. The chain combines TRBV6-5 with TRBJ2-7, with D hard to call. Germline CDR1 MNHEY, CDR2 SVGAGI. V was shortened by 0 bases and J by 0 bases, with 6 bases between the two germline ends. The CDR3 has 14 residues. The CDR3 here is CASSYSQPSYEQYF. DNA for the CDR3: TGTGCCAGCAGTTACTCGCAGCCCTCCTACGAGCAGTACTTC.

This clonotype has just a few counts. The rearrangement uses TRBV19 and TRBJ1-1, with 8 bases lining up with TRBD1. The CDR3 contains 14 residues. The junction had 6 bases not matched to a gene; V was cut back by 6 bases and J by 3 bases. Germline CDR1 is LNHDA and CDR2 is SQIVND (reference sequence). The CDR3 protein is CASRYRQGHTEAFF. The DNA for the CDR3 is TGTGCCAGTAGGTACCGACAGGGGCACACTGAAGCTTTCTTT.

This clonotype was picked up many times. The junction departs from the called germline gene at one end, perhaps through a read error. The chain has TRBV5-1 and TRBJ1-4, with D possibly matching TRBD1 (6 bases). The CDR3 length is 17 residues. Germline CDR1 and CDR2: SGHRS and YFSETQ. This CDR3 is CASSLGHLQGPNEKLFF. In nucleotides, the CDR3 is TGCGCCAGCAGTTTGGGCCATCTACAGGGACCTAATGAAAAACTGTTTTTT.

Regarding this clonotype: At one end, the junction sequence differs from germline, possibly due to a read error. The CDR3, as DNA: TGTGCCATCTTTAGTCCGGGACAGGGGGTCTCCGACGAGCAGTACTTC. Amino acid sequence: CAIFSPGQGVSDEQYF. The chain combines TRBV10-3 with TRBJ2-7; 11 bases map to TRBD1. The CDR3 covers 16 residues. CDR1 ENHRY and CDR2 SYGVKD come from the germline V gene.

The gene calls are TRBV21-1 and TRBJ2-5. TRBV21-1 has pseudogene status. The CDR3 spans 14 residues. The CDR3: CASSKGVERETQYF. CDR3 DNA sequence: TGTGCCAGCAGCAAAGGGGTAGAGAGAGAGACCCAGTACTTC.

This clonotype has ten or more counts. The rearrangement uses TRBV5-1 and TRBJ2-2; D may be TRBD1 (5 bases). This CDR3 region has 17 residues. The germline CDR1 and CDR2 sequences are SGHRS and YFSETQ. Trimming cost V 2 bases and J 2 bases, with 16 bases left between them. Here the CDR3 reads CASSFMPGQTNTGELFF. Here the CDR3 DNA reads TGCGCCAGCAGCTTTATGCCCGGACAAACTAACACCGGGGAGCTGTTTTTT.

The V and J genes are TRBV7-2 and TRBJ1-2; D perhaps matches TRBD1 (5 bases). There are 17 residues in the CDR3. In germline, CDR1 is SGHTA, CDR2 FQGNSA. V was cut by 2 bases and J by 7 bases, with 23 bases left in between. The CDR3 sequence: CASSLYYQGTQKAGYTF. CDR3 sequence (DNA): TGTGCCAGCAGCTTATATTATCAGGGAACCCAAAAGGCTGGCTACACCTTC.

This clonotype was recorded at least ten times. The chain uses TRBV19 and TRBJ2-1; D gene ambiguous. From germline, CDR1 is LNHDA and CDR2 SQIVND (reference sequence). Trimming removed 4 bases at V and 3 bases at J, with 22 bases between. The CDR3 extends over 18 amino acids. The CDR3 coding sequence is TGTGCCAGTAGTAGGTTCCAGCCTAAGGTGGGGTACTACAATGAGCAGTTCTTC. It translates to CASSRFQPKVGYYNEQFF.

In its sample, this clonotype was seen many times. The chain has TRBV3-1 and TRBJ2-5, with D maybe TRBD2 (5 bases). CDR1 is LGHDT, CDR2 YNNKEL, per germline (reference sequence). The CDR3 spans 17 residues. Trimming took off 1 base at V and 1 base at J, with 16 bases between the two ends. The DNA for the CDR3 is TGTGCCAGCAGCCAAGCTTGGGAAGCTAGCCGCCAAGAGACCCAGTACTTC. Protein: CASSQAWEASRQETQYF.

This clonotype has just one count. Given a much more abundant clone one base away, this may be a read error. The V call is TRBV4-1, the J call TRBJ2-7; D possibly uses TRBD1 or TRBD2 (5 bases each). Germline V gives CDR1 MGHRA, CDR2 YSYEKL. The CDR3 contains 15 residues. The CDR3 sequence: CASSQARGGYYAQYF. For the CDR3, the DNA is TGCGCCAGCAGCCAAGCCCGGGGCGGCTACTACGCGCAGTACTTC.

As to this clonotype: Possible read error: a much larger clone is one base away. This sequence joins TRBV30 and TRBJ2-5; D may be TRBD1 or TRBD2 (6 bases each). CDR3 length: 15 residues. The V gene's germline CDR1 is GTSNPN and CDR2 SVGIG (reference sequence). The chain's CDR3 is CAWSVRSGEVEAQYF. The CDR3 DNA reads TGTGCCTGGAGTGTACGATCAGGGGAGGTAGAGGCCCAGTACTTC.

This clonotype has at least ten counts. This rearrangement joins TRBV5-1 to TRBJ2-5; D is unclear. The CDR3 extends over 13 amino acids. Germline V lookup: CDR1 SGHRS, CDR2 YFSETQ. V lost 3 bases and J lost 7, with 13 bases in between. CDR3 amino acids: CASSSTLIGTQYF. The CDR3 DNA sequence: TGCGCCAGCAGCTCGACTTTAATAGGGACCCAGTACTTC.

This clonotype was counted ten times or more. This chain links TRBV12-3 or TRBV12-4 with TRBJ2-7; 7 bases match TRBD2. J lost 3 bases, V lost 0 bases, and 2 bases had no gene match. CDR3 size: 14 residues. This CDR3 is CASSLAPGGYEQYF. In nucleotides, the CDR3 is TGTGCCAGCAGTTTAGCGCCGGGGGGCTACGAGCAGTACTTC.

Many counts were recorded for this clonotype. CDR3 protein: CASSASGGGNEKLFF. The CDR3 DNA reads TGTGCCAGCAGTGCATCAGGGGGCGGGAATGAAAAACTGTTTTTT. V usage is TRBV12-3 or TRBV12-4 and J usage is TRBJ1-4; 8 bases align to TRBD1. Unmatched junction bases numbered 7, after V lost 5 bases and J lost 5 bases. CDR3 length: 15 residues.